This T cell receptor (beta chain) was captured in a study of T cells in tuberculosis. About the research overall: This South African cohort compared adolescents with or without latent tuberculosis against adults with active tuberculosis.

CDR1 SGHDN and CDR2 FVKESK come from the germline V gene. The CDR3 extends over 17 amino acids. Trimming removed 2 bases from V and 2 bases from J, with 15 bases in between. The assay was immunoSEQ multiplex PCR, and TCRdb's table has in-frame clones only and misses some. The sample contains 44,000 or so clones, about 96% of which appear only once. This TCR was recovered from a donor between 5 and 29 years old with latent tuberculosis or without tuberculosis infection. The chain recombines TRBV14 with TRBJ2-2; maybe TRBD1 (6 bases). Sequencing was carried out using PBMCs. CDR3 sequence reads: CASSQTRTETNTGELFF. As DNA, the CDR3 is TGTGCCAGCAGCCAAACCCGGACAGAAACCAACACCGGGGAGCTGTTTTTT. Complete variable domain (other parts from reference TRBV14 and TRBJ2-2): EAGVTQFPSHSVIEKGQTVTLRCDPISGHDNLYWYRRVMGKEIKFLLHFVKESKQDESGMPNNRFLAERTGGTYSTLKVQPAELEDSGVYFCASSQTRTETNTGELFFGEGSRLTVL.